This T cell receptor (beta chain) was profiled in a study of blood T cell repertoires in COVID-19. On the study more broadly: Sites in the United States, Italy and Spain provided acute and convalescent COVID-19 samples.

The protocol was immunoSEQ multiplex PCR, while the TCRdb copy is restricted to in-frame clones and leaves out a portion. The sample contains around 120,000 clones, 75% to 90% of which appear only once. The count of this clone is one. CDR1 and CDR2 (germline): MNHEY, SMNVEV (reference sequence). The ends lost 5 bases at V and 7 bases at J; junction bases unmatched: 13. This CDR3 is built from 17 residues. This sequence originates from a woman in her seventies with acute or convalescent COVID-19. The sample comprised peripheral blood. This chain uses TRBV27 with TRBJ2-5; 13 bases align to TRBD2. The CDR3 DNA follows: TGTGCCAGCAGTCCCCCCCTACTAGCGGGGGGGGAAGGGACCCAGTACTTC. Amino acids: CASSPPLLAGGEGTQYF.